The clone carrying this T cell receptor (beta chain) has a count of ten or more. Its antigen is currently unknown. The data derive from a study of molecular identifiers for immune sequencing clone quantification. General study points: A single cell's spiked Jurkat TCR RNA was reportedly detectable among about a million naive cells. For highly expanded clones, sizes could be underestimated when identical TCR molecules share a barcode.

A CD8+CD4-CCR7+CD45RA+ phenotype served as the sorting definition for naive CD8 T cells. For bulk TCR libraries, previously described methods and listed TCR primers were used. In TCRdb, the PCR reads were re-called with MiXCR into one record per CDR3 protein. The sample lists about 510,000 distinct CDR3 sequences; about 25% were seen once. The CDR3 spans 12 residues. Deletions cut 6 bases from V and 7 bases from J, with 10 bases between. The sample consisted of naive CD8+ T cells from blood, with Jurkat cell RNA spiked in. The subset denotes: FACS-sorted CD8+CD4-CCR7+CD45RA+ naive T cells. This TCR derives from a human donor in good health. Some libraries in this study had Jurkat cell RNA spiked in. This sequence joins TRBV12-3 or TRBV12-4 and TRBJ2-1; D unclear. CDR3: CASSFPGNEQFF. The CDR3, as DNA: TGTGCCAGCAGCTTTCCAGGAAATGAGCAGTTCTTC.